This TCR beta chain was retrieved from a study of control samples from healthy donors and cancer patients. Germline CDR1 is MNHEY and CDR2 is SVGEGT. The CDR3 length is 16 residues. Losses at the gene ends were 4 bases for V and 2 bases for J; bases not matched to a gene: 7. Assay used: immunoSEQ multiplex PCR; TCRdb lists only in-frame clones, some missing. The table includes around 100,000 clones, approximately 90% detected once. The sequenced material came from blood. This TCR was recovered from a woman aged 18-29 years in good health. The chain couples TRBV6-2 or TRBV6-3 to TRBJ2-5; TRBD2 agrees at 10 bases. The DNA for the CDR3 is TGTGCCAGCAGTTCTCAACTAGCGGGGACACAAGAGACCCAGTACTTC. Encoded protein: CASSSQLAGTQETQYF.